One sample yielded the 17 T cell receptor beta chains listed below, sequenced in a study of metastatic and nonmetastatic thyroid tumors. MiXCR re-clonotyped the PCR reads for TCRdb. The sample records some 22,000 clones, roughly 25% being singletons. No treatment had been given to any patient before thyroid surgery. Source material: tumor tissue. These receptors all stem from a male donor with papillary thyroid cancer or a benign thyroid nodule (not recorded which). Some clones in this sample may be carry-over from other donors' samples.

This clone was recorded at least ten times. The CDR3 here is CASSPTPRLQTQYF. CDR3 DNA sequence: TGTGCCAGCAGTCCCACACCCCGATTACAGACCCAGTACTTC. The rearrangement links TRBV6-1 to TRBJ2-5; D is unclear. There are 14 residues in the CDR3. V lost 5 bases, J lost 6 bases, and 16 bases lay in between. CDR1 MNHNS and CDR2 SASEGT come from the germline V gene.

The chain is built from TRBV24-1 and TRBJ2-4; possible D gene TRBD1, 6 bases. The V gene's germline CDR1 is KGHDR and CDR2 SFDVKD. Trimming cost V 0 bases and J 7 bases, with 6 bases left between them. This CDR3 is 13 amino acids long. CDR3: CATSDLQGNIQYF. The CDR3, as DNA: TGTGCCACCAGTGATTTGCAGGGGAACATTCAGTACTTC.

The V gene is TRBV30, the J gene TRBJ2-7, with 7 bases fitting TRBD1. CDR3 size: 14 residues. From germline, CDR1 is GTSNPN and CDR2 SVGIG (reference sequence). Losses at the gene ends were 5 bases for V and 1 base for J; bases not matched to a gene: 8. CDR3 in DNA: TGTGCCTGGTCGTCTCCAGGGGGATCCTACGAGCAGTACTTC. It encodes CAWSSPGGSYEQYF.

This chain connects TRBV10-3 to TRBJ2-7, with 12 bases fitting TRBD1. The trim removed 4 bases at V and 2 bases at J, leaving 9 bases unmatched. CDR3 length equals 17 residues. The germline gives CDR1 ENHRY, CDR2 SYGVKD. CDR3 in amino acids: CAISAGTGGHPPYEQYF. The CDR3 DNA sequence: TGTGCCATCAGTGCCGGGACAGGGGGCCACCCCCCCTACGAGCAGTACTTC.

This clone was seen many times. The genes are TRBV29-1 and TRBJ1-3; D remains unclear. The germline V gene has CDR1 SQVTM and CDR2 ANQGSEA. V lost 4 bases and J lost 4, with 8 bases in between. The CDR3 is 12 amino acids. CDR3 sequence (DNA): TGCAGCGTTGCCGGGCTGGGAAACACCATATATTTT. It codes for CSVAGLGNTIYF.

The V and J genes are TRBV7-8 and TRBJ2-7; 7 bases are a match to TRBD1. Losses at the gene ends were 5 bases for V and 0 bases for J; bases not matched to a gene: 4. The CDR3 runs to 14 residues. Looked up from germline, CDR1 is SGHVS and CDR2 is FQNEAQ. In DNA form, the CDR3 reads TGTGCCAGCAGCCCACGGGACAGCTCCTACGAGCAGTACTTC. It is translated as CASSPRDSSYEQYF.

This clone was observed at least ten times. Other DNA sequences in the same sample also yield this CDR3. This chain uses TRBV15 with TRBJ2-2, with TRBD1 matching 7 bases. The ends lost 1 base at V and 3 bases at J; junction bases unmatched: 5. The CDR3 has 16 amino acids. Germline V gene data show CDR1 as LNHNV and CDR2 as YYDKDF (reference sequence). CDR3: CATSRGTGGYTGELFF. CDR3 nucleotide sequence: TGTGCCACCAGCAGAGGGACAGGCGGTTACACCGGGGAGCTGTTTTTT.

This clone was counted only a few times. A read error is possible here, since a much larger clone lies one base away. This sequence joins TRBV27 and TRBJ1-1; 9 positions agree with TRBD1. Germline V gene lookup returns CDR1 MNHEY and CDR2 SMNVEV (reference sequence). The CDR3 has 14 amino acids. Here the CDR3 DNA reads TGTGCCAGCAGTCCGGGACAGGGCAGAAATGAAGCTTCCTTT. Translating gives CASSPGQGRNEASF.

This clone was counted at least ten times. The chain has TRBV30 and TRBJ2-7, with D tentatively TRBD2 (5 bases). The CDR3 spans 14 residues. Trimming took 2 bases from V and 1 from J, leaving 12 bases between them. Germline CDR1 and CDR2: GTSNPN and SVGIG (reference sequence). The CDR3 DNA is TGTGCCTGGAGTCTCATCGGGGTTTCCTACGAGCAGTACTTC. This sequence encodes CAWSLIGVSYEQYF.

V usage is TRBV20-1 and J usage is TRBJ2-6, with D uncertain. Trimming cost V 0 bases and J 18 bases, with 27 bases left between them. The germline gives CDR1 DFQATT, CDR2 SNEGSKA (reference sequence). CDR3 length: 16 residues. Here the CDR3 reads CSARDLVNSVANDRTF. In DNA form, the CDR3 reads TGCAGTGCTAGAGATTTGGTAAACTCTGTGGCCAACGACCGGACTTTC.

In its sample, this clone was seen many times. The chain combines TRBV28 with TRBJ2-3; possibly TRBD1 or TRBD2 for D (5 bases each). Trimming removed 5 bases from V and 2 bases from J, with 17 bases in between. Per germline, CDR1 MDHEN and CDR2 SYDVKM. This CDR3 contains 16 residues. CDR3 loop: CASSPGTLGPTDTQYF. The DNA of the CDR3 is TGTGCCAGCAGTCCAGGGACGTTGGGTCCCACAGATACGCAGTATTTT.

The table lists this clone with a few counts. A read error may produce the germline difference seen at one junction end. For the CDR3, the DNA is TGTGCCAGCAGTGGGACTATCGGCTCTGGGGCCAACTTCCTGACTTTC. Amino acids: CASSGTIGSGANFLTF. This chain links TRBV6-1 with TRBJ2-6, with a weak D call TRBD2 (6 bases). CDR1 MNHNS and CDR2 SASEGT come from the germline V gene. The CDR3 extends over 16 amino acids.

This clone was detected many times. The CDR3 DNA is TGCGCCAGCAGCCAAGATTTCCTAGACCTCACAGATACGCAGTATTTT. It encodes CASSQDFLDLTDTQYF. The chain carries TRBV4-3 and TRBJ2-3; D gene uncertain. CDR1 and CDR2 from the germline V gene are LGHNA and YSLEER. This CDR3 is built from 16 residues. Trimming took 0 bases from V and 2 from J, leaving 12 bases between them.

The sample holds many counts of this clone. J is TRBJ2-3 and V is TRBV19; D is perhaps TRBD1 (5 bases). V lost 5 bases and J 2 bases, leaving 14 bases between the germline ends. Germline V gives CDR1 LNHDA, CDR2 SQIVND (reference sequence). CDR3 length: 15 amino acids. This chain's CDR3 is CASSRVWTITDTQYF. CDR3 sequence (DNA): TGTGCCAGTAGTCGGGTCTGGACAATCACAGATACGCAGTATTTT.

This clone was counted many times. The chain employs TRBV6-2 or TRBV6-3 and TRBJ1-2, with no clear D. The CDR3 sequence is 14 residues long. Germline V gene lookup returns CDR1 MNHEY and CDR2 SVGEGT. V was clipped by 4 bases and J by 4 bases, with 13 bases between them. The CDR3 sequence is CASSSVQTLYGYTF. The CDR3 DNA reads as TGTGCCAGCAGTTCTGTACAAACCCTCTATGGCTACACCTTC.

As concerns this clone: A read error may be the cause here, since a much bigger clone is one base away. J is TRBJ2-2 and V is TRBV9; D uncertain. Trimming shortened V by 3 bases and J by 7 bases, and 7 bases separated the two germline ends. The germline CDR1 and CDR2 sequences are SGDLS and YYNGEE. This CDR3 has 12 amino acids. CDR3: CASSGYNGELFF. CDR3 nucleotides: TGTGCCAGCAGCGGCTACAACGGGGAGCTGTTTTTT.

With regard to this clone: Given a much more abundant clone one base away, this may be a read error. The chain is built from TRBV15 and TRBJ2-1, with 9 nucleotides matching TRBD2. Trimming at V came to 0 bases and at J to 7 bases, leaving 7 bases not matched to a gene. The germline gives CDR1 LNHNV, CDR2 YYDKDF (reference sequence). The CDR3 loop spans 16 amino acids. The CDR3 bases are TGTGCCACCAGCAGAGATCCTAGCGGGATGTCGAATGAGCAGTTCTTC. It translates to CATSRDPSGMSNEQFF.